These 30 T cell receptor delta chains share one sample of origin, sequenced in a study of gammadelta T cells in human blood. TCRdb reanalysed the RT-PCR reads via CATT. The sample shows 1,500 to 2,000 delta-chain clones, 6.5% to 7% of them seen only once. The sample comprised non-Vgamma9Vdelta2 gamma-delta T cells from fetal blood. The receptors were gathered from a human fetus.

This clone appeared a few times. A much larger clonotype is one base distant, so this may be a read error. The same CDR3 is also encoded by other DNA sequences in this sample. The V gene is TRDV1, the J gene TRDJ1, with 10 bases that match TRDD3. V was pared by 4 bases and J by 3 bases, with 23 bases of the junction left unmatched. Germline V CDR1 and CDR2: TSWWSYY, QGS. The CDR3 consists of 21 residues. The CDR3 spells CALGAFPLPYWGIGDPDKLIF. The CDR3 DNA reads as TGTGCTCTTGGGGCCTTTCCTCTACCATACTGGGGGATCGGGGACCCCGATAAACTCATCTTT.

This clone was observed a handful of times. This DNA's translation differs at residue 11 from TCRdb's protein, which comes from a much larger clone; a read error is likely, and the protein shown is translated from the DNA. The V and J genes are TRAV29/DV5 and TRDJ1, with 13 bases identical to TRDD3. The CDR3 contains 16 residues. The trim removed 0 bases at V and 3 bases at J, leaving 5 bases unmatched. Per the germline V gene, CDR1 is NSMFDY and CDR2 is ISSIKDK. The CDR3 DNA reads as TGTGCAGCAAGCGCGGATACTGGGGGATACGCCGATAAACTCATCTTT. Amino acids: CAASADTGGYADKLIF.

By share of the sample, this clone is medium-sized. The chain uses TRAV29/DV5 and TRDJ3; 8 bases agree with TRDD3. There are 19 residues in the CDR3. Germline V lookup: CDR1 NSMFDY, CDR2 ISSIKDK. V gave up 3 bases and J gave up 1 base; unmatched junction bases: 12. The CDR3 loop is CAATGGTGGSSWDTRQMFF. The CDR3 bases are TGTGCAGCAACCGGGGGGACTGGGGGTTCATCCTGGGACACCCGACAGATGTTTTTC.

Judged by abundance, this clone is medium-sized (0.01 to 0.1%). The chain links TRDV2 to TRDJ3; 7 bases are shared with TRDD3. The CDR3 totals 17 residues. Per the germline V gene, CDR1 is GEAIGNYY and CDR2 is EKD. V lost 0 bases to trimming and J lost 0 bases; unmatched junction nucleotides: 1. In DNA, the CDR3 is TGTGCCTGTGACACCCGGGGGATCTCCTGGGACACCCGACAGATGTTTTTC. Residues: CACDTRGISWDTRQMFF.

This clone is medium-sized in the sample. The same CDR3 can be traced to other DNA sequences in this sample. The chain links TRDV2 to TRDJ3; D may be TRDD3 (6 bases). Trimming shortened V by 0 bases and J by 2 bases, and 7 bases separated the two germline ends. This CDR3 has 16 residues. CDR1 is GEAIGNYY, CDR2 EKD, per germline. CDR3 bases: TGTGCCTGTGACACCGGGGGGACCTGGGACACCCGACAGATGTTTTTC. This sequence encodes CACDTGGTWDTRQMFF.

Sample share makes this clone medium-sized (0.01 to 0.1%). The chain is built from TRDV1 and TRDJ1, with TRDD3 identical over 8 bases. Germline V gene sequence: CDR1 TSWWSYY, CDR2 QGS. J gave up 0 bases and V 3 bases, and 6 bases lay outside the gene matches. This CDR3 has 16 residues. The CDR3 bases are TGTGCTCTTGGGGACCCTGATGGGGGATACACCGATAAACTCATCTTT. Amino acid sequence: CALGDPDGGYTDKLIF.

This clone ranks as medium-sized. The chain recombines TRDV1 with TRDJ3, with 11 bases that match TRDD3. This CDR3 spans 19 amino acids. CDR1 and CDR2 from the germline V gene are TSWWSYY and QGS. The V and J ends lost 0 bases and 2 bases, in that order; junction bases with no gene match: 3. Written as DNA, the CDR3 is TGTGCTCTTGGGGAACTCGTACTGGGGGATACCTGGGACACCCGACAGATGTTTTTC. This codes for CALGELVLGDTWDTRQMFF.

This clone was seen a handful of times. The same CDR3 also results from other DNA sequences found in this sample. The chain couples TRDV3 to TRDJ2, with TRDD3 identical over 11 bases. The ends lost 1 base at V and 2 bases at J; junction bases unmatched: 0. The CDR3 is made up of 14 amino acids. Germline CDR1 TVYSNPD, CDR2 GDNSRS (reference sequence). CDR3 residues: CAFTGGYLTAQLFF. CDR3 DNA sequence: TGTGCCTTTACTGGGGGATACTTGACAGCACAACTCTTCTTT.

This clone is judged medium-sized. V and J are TRAV29/DV5 and TRDJ2; 7 bases fit TRDD3. CDR1 and CDR2 from the germline V gene are NSMFDY and ISSIKDK. CDR3 length equals 15 residues. V lost 0 bases, J lost 4 bases, and 6 bases stayed unmatched. The CDR3 spells CAASAWGTATAQLFF. The CDR3 DNA follows: TGTGCAGCAAGCGCGTGGGGGACCGCGACAGCACAACTCTTCTTT.

This clone is medium-sized in the sample. V and J are TRDV2 and TRDJ3; TRDD3 agrees at 8 bases. The length of the CDR3 is 17 residues. V trimming: 0 bases; J trimming: 0 bases; junction bases outside the gene matches: 0. The germline V gene has CDR1 GEAIGNYY and CDR2 EKD. The CDR3 nucleotides read TGTGCCTGTGACACCGGGGATACCTCCTGGGACACCCGACAGATGTTTTTC. The encoded protein is CACDTGDTSWDTRQMFF.

As to this clone: This sequence may be a read error, since a much larger clone differs from it by one base. This chain connects TRDV1 to TRDJ1; 8 positions agree with TRDD3. The ends lost 2 bases at V and 5 bases at J; junction bases unmatched: 22. This CDR3 is built from 20 residues. Germline V gene data show CDR1 as TSWWSYY and CDR2 as QGS. DNA of the CDR3: TGTGCTCTTGGGGAAACCCCCTGTCCTACGGGGGATAAACAACCGGATAAACTCATCTTT. As protein: CALGETPCPTGDKQPDKLIF.

A remark on this clone: A clone one base away is much larger, so this may be a read error. The chain uses TRDV1 and TRDJ3; 11 bases align to TRDD3. V dropped 1 base and J dropped 4; count of bases not matched to a gene: 6. The CDR3 is 19 residues long. The germline CDR1 and CDR2 sequences are TSWWSYY and QGS. CDR3 in DNA: TGTGCTCTTGGGGAACGCTCCTGGGGGATACCTTGGGACACCCGACAGATGTTTTTC. The encoded protein is CALGERSWGIPWDTRQMFF.

In its sample, this clone was seen a few times. The chain joins TRDV2 to TRDJ1; TRDD3 agrees at 7 bases. Unmatched junction bases numbered 0, after V lost 3 bases and J lost 0 bases. Germline V gene data show CDR1 as GEAIGNYY and CDR2 as EKD. The CDR3 extends over 13 amino acids. The chain's CDR3 is CACDWGNTDKLIF. CDR3 coding DNA: TGTGCCTGTGACTGGGGGAACACCGATAAACTCATCTTT.

This clone is classed as medium-sized (0.01 to 0.1%). V gene TRDV1 combines with J gene TRDJ1, with TRDD3 matching over 7 bases. This CDR3 region has 16 residues. The germline CDR1 and CDR2 sequences are TSWWSYY and QGS. V lost 0 bases and J lost 1; bases outside the gene matches: 5. For the CDR3, the DNA is TGTGCTCTTGGGGAACTAGTTTGGGGGAGCACCGATAAACTCATCTTT. Its translation is CALGELVWGSTDKLIF.

In its sample, this clone is medium-sized. The chain uses TRDV1 and TRDJ2; 8 nucleotides line up with TRDD3. With 0 bases clipped from V and 1 base from J, the junction kept 19 bases outside the gene matches. Germline V gives CDR1 TSWWSYY, CDR2 QGS. The CDR3 runs to 22 residues. The CDR3 here is CALGELGSYGYWGVLLTAQLFF. CDR3 DNA sequence: TGTGCTCTTGGGGAACTGGGCTCCTATGGGTACTGGGGGGTCCTTTTGACAGCACAACTCTTCTTT.

Relative to its sample, this clone is medium-sized. This chain joins TRAV29/DV5 and TRDJ1; a weak D match, TRDD3 (9 bases). Trimming removed 0 bases at V and 0 bases at J, with 27 bases between. Germline V gene sequence: CDR1 NSMFDY, CDR2 ISSIKDK. CDR3 length equals 20 residues. CDR3 nucleotides: TGTGCAGCAAGCGCTTCCTACTGGGGGACACTTAACCGGTACACCGATAAACTCATCTTT. It is translated as CAASASYWGTLNRYTDKLIF.

The J segment is TRDJ3; no V gene was assigned; no DNA check was done on the table's D call, TRDD3. The CDR3 consists of 16 residues. The CDR3 sequence is CAGQGGYDWDTRQMFF. Written as DNA, the CDR3 is TGTGCTGGGCAGGGGGGATACGACTGGGACACCCGACAGATGTTTTTC.

As for this clone: A far larger clone lies a single base away; this is likely a read error. This chain joins TRAV29/DV5 and TRDJ2; D is ambiguous. The germline CDR1 and CDR2 sequences are NSMFDY and ISSIKDK. This CDR3 is built from 15 residues. The DNA for the CDR3 is TGTGCAGCAAGCGCAGGGGTTTATTTGATAGCACAACTCTTCTTT. This translates into CAASAGVYLIAQLFF.

In this sample, this clone is medium-sized. The chain couples TRDV3 to TRDJ3; 13 bases align to TRDD3. Looked up from germline, CDR1 is TVYSNPD and CDR2 is GDNSRS (reference sequence). J was trimmed by 0 bases and V by 2 bases; bases with no gene match: 1. CDR3 length equals 17 residues. CDR3 protein: CAFDWGIRSWDTRQMFF. As DNA, the CDR3 is TGTGCCTTTGACTGGGGGATACGCTCCTGGGACACCCGACAGATGTTTTTC.

The table lists this clone with a count of one. A much larger clone differs from this one at a single base, so this may be a read error. The gene calls are TRDV2 and TRDJ1; 11 nucleotides match TRDD3. TCRdb offers no J gene call, so here the DNA was matched to germline to obtain one. CDR1 and CDR2 from the germline V gene are GEAIGNYY and EKD. This CDR3 contains 15 residues. The DNA of the CDR3 is TGTGCCGGTGACTGGGGGATAAAGTACACCGATAAACTCATCTTT. Residues: CAGDWGIKYTDKLIF.

This clone was detected only a few times. The rearrangement joins TRDV1 to TRDJ2; D is possibly TRDD3 (5 bases). The J gene is not listed in TCRdb, so it was assigned here from a DNA match to germline. The CDR3 runs 16 residues. Germline V CDR1 and CDR2: TSWWSYY, QGS. With 0 bases removed from V and 1 base from J, the gap between germline ends came to 9 bases. The CDR3: CALGELMGSLTAQLFF. CDR3 sequence (DNA): TGTGCTCTTGGGGAACTAATGGGGAGTTTGACAGCACAACTCTTCTTT.

On this clone: This could be a read error, since a much larger clone is one nucleotide away. This sample includes further DNA sequences coding for the same CDR3. The chain combines TRDV1 with TRDJ2; 7 nucleotides align to TRDD3. Per the germline V gene, CDR1 is TSWWSYY and CDR2 is QGS. The CDR3 contains 20 residues. CDR3 DNA sequence: TGTGCTCTTGGGGAACTATTCCTTGTACTGGGGACCCCTTTGACCGCACAACTCTTCTTT. Its protein product is CALGELFLVLGTPLTAQLFF.

On this clone: A much more abundant neighbour one base away suggests this may be a read error. No V gene was called here, but the J gene is TRDJ3; TRDD3, the table's D call, lacks a check against the DNA. The CDR3 loop spans 17 amino acids. The CDR3 loop is CAVAGGYVPRDTRQMFF. In DNA form, the CDR3 reads TGTGCTGTGGCTGGGGGATACGTCCCCCGGGACACCCGACAGATGTTTTTC.

By frequency in the sample, this clone is large. The gene calls are TRDV1 and TRDJ3, with D unresolved. CDR1 and CDR2 (germline): TSWWSYY, QGS. The CDR3 spans 17 residues. Between the trimmed V and J ends, which lost 2 bases and 0 bases, there was a span of 8 bases. CDR3 sequence reads: CALGELDGSWDTRQMFF. CDR3 DNA sequence: TGTGCTCTTGGGGAATTAGATGGCTCCTGGGACACCCGACAGATGTTTTTC.

This clone counts as medium-sized (0.01 to 0.1%). The chain is built from TRDV1 and TRDJ1; possibly TRDD3 for D (8 bases). The CDR3 is 20 amino acids. V was clipped by 3 bases and J by 3 bases, with 29 bases between them. Per the germline V gene, CDR1 is TSWWSYY and CDR2 is QGS. The CDR3 nucleotides are TGTGCTCTTGGGGACCCTTCCTCCTACTGGGGGGTCCACGGCCCCGATAAACTCATCTTT. This translates into CALGDPSSYWGVHGPDKLIF.

As for this clone: This likely stems from a read error, as it lies one base from a far larger clone. The J gene is TRDJ3, the V gene TRAV29/DV5, with 12 bases matching TRDD3. No J segment appears in TCRdb, so it was assigned here by matching the sequence to germline. This CDR3 has 19 amino acids. Germline CDR1 is NSMFDY and CDR2 is ISSIKDK. The chain's CDR3 is CAASALGDTSSWGTRQMFF. Written as DNA, the CDR3 is TGTGCAGCAAGCGCGCTGGGGGATACGAGCTCCTGGGGCACCCGACAGATGTTTTTC.

On this clone itself: A read error may be the cause here, since a much bigger clone is one base away. Other nucleotide sequences in the sample specify the same CDR3. The chain links TRAV29/DV5 to TRDJ2; 9 bases line up with TRDD3. Germline lookup yields CDR1 NSMFDY and CDR2 ISSIKDK. The length of the CDR3 is 15 residues. CDR3: CAASWGYALTAQLFF. The CDR3 nucleotides are TGTGCAGCAAGCTGGGGATACGCTTTGACCGCACAACTCTTCTTT.

This clone is labeled medium-sized. Distinct nucleotide sequences in the sample also encode this CDR3. The chain has TRAV29/DV5 and TRDJ2, with TRDD3 matching over 10 bases. CDR1 is NSMFDY, CDR2 ISSIKDK, per germline. The CDR3 has 15 residues. Losses at the gene ends were 1 base for V and 1 base for J; bases not matched to a gene: 1. CDR3: CAASYWGILTAQLFF. In DNA, the CDR3 is TGTGCAGCAAGCTACTGGGGGATTTTGACAGCACAACTCTTCTTT.

By sample fraction, this clone is large. Other DNA variants within this sample encode the same CDR3. This sequence joins TRDV2 and TRDJ2, with 7 nucleotides matching TRDD3. In germline, CDR1 is GEAIGNYY, CDR2 EKD. This CDR3 has 15 amino acids. V shed 0 bases, J shed 0 bases, and the junction held 0 bases outside the gene matches. CDR3 region: CACDTGDTLTAQLFF. In nucleotides, the CDR3 is TGTGCCTGTGACACCGGGGATACTTTGACAGCACAACTCTTCTTT.

By share, this clone counts as medium-sized (0.01 to 0.1%). A much larger clone lies one base from this, so it may be a read error. In the same sample, other DNA sequences code for this CDR3. The chain recombines TRDV2 with TRDJ3, with TRDD3 as a possible D gene (6 bases). This CDR3 is 16 amino acids long. V lost 1 base, J lost 0 bases, and 6 bases lay in between. CDR1 and CDR2 from the germline V gene are GEAIGNYY and EKD. CDR3 sequence: CACDTGGSWDTRQMFF. In DNA form, the CDR3 reads TGTGCCTGTGACACTGGGGGCTCCTGGGACACCCGACAGATGTTTTTC.